The 12 T cell receptor beta chains in this list originate from one sample, sequenced in a study of T cell responses to AZD1222 COVID-19 vaccine. TCRdb's table, derived via immunoSEQ multiplex PCR, lists solely in-frame clones and lacks some. The repertoire includes more than 90,000 clones, more than 75% of them detected once, and less than 4% sits in the top ten. The specimen was peripheral blood, collected 28 days after the second AZD1222 dose. Source of these receptors: an adult who received the AZD1222 COVID-19 vaccine.

The rearrangement links TRBV3-1 (or the pseudogene TRBV3-2) to TRBJ2-3; 11 nucleotides agree with TRBD2. V was pared by 4 bases and J by 5 bases, with 11 bases of the junction left unmatched. Germline CDR1 LGHDT, CDR2 YNNKEL (reference sequence). The CDR3 is 17 residues long. The CDR3 spells CASSPSGLAGGLDTQYF. The CDR3 coding sequence is TGTGCCAGCAGCCCTAGTGGCCTAGCGGGGGGCTTAGATACGCAGTATTTT.

The rearrangement uses TRBV29-1 and TRBJ2-6; TRBD2 aligns across 14 bases. This CDR3 is 18 amino acids long. Germline CDR1 SQVTM, CDR2 ANQGSEA. V shed 6 bases and J 2 bases; nucleotides not matched to a gene: 9. The CDR3 DNA is TGCAGCGTGCCCCACGCGACTAGCGGGGGGGCTGGGGCCAACGTCCTGACTTTC. Translating it yields CSVPHATSGGAGANVLTF.

The gene calls are TRBV29-1 and TRBJ1-2, with 8 bases fitting TRBD1. This CDR3 spans 13 amino acids. Per germline, CDR1 SQVTM and CDR2 ANQGSEA. Trimming cost V 7 bases and J 8 bases; bases outside gene matches: 12. CDR3 nucleotide sequence: TGCAGCGCCTGGGCGGACAGGGAGTACGGCTACACCTTC. It is translated as CSAWADREYGYTF.

This rearrangement joins TRBV21-1 to TRBJ1-5; the table's D call, TRBD1, has no DNA check behind it. TRBV21-1 is designated a pseudogene. The CDR3 spans 20 residues. The CDR3 DNA is TGTGCCAGCAGTCTCCGGGACAGGGGGCTTTTAGCGTGGCGCAATCAGCCCCAGCATTTT. It translates to CASSLRDRGLLAWRNQPQHF.

The rearrangement uses TRBV19 and TRBJ2-6; D may match TRBD1 or TRBD2 (5 bases each). The CDR3 is made up of 16 amino acids. Germline lookup yields CDR1 LNHDA and CDR2 SQIVND (reference sequence). V lost 7 bases and J lost 2, with 15 bases in between. The CDR3 spells CASIRTQGPGANVLTF. In DNA form, the CDR3 reads TGTGCCAGTATCCGGACTCAGGGTCCTGGGGCCAACGTCCTGACTTTC.

CDR3 in amino acids: CASSHDRGTAYEQYF. In DNA, the CDR3 is TGTGCCAGCAGCCACGATAGGGGGACTGCCTACGAGCAGTACTTC. This rearrangement joins TRBV4-2 to TRBJ2-7; D assignment may be TRBD1 or TRBD2 (6 bases each). CDR3 length equals 15 residues. V lost 3 bases, J lost 2 bases, and 14 bases lay in between. In germline, CDR1 is LGHNA, CDR2 YNFKEQ.

V and J are TRBV6-5 and TRBJ1-4, with a possible D match to TRBD1 (5 bases). Germline V gives CDR1 MNHEY, CDR2 SVGAGI. The CDR3 has 14 residues. V was cut by 5 bases and J by 4 bases, with 11 bases left in between. The CDR3 loop reads CASSPPGLNEKLFF. CDR3 nucleotides: TGTGCCAGCAGTCCCCCGGGACTTAATGAAAAACTGTTTTTT.

The rearrangement links TRBV27 to TRBJ1-2, with 9 bases aligning to TRBD1. J gave up 4 bases and V 5 bases, and 11 bases lay outside the gene matches. The CDR3 totals 16 residues. Germline V CDR1 and CDR2: MNHEY, SMNVEV (reference sequence). For the CDR3, the DNA is TGTGCCAGCAGTCCGACGAGAGGACAGGGGAGCTATGGCTACACCTTC. It translates to CASSPTRGQGSYGYTF.

The table lists this clone with a count of one. The genes are TRBV6-2 or TRBV6-3 and TRBJ2-7; D is unresolved. The V gene's germline CDR1 is MNHEY and CDR2 SVGEGT. The CDR3 contains 13 residues. The V gene lost 5 bases and the J gene lost 4 bases, with 12 bases spanning the gap. CDR3 region: CASSPQSPYEQYF. The CDR3 DNA reads as TGTGCCAGCAGTCCCCAGTCACCTTACGAGCAGTACTTC.

This clone showed up just a few times. J is TRBJ1-1 and V is TRBV27; D gene unclear. Germline values: CDR1 MNHEY, CDR2 SMNVEV (reference sequence). Deletions cut 4 bases from V and 11 bases from J, with 20 bases between. The CDR3 sequence is 14 residues long. The CDR3 sequence is CASSSPPVVPQAFF. The CDR3, as DNA: TGTGCCAGCAGTTCCCCCCCGGTTGTTCCCCAGGCTTTCTTT.

This chain links TRBV19 with TRBJ1-1; D remains ambiguous. CDR3 size: 14 residues. The V gene lost 2 bases and the J gene lost 5 bases, with 12 bases spanning the gap. Germline assignment: CDR1 LNHDA and CDR2 SQIVND (reference sequence). The CDR3 DNA sequence: TGTGCCAGTAGTATAAGGGCCGAGTTGACTGAAGCTTTCTTT. As protein: CASSIRAELTEAFF.

The chain is built from TRBV12-3 or TRBV12-4 and TRBJ1-1; unclear D gene. Trimming removed 6 bases at V and 1 base at J, with 9 bases between. The CDR3 covers 13 residues. CDR3 loop: CASSPTANTEAFF. The DNA of the CDR3 is TGTGCCAGCAGCCCCACAGCGAACACTGAAGCTTTCTTT.